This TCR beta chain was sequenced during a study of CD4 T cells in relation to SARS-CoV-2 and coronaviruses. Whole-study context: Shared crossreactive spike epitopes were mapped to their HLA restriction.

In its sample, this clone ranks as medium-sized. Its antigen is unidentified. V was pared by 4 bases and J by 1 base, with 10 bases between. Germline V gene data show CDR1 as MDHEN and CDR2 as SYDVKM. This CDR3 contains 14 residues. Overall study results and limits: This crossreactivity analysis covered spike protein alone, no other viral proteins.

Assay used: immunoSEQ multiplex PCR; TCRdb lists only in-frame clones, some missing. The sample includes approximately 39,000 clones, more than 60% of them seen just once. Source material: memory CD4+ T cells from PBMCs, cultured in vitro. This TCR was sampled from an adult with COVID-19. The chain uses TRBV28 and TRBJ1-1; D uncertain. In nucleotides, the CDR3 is TGTGCCAGCAGTTCCGCTTTACCGAACACTGAAGCTTTCTTT. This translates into CASSSALPNTEAFF.